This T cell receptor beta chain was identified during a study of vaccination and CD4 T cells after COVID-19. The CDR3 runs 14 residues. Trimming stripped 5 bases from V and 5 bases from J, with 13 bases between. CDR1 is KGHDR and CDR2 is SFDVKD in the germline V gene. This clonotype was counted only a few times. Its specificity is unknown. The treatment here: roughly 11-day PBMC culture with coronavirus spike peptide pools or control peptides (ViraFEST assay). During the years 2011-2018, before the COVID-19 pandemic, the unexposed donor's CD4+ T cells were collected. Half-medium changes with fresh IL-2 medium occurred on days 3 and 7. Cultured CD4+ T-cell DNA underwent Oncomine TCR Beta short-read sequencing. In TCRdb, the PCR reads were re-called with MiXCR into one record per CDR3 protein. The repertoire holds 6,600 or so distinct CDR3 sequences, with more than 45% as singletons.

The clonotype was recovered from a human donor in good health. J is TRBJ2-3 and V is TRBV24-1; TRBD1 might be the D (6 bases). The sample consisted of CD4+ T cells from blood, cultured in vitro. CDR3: CATSADSTGDTQYF. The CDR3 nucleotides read TGTGCCACCAGTGCGGACAGCACGGGAGATACGCAGTATTTT.